Listed here are 29 T cell receptor beta chains from one sample, sequenced in a study of shared T cell receptors in the human thymus. Data came from immunoSEQ multiplex PCR; TCRdb stores just in-frame clones and leaves some out. The sample lists more than 550,000 clones, around 87% seen once, with 0.0094% in the top ten. The same data also contributed to another study, on human thymus T cells.

The source material was thymocytes. Receptor source: a boy younger than two with a congenital heart defect.

J is TRBJ1-5 and V is TRBV10-2; D is perhaps TRBD1 (5 bases). Germline assignment: CDR1 WSHSY and CDR2 SAAADI. CDR3 size: 15 residues. Trimming took 6 bases from V and 2 from J, leaving 14 bases between them. The CDR3 DNA reads as TGCGCCAGCAGGGGGATGGGGGAGGGCAATCAGCCCCAGCATTTT. It yields the protein CASRGMGEGNQPQHF.

The rearrangement links TRBV15 to TRBJ1-3; D remains unclear. The CDR3 covers 19 residues. V lost 0 bases, J lost 1 base, and 19 bases lay in between. Germline CDR1 is LNHNV and CDR2 is YYDKDF (reference sequence). DNA of the CDR3: TGTGCCACCAGCAGAGAACTGGATGTTTGGAGAACTTCTGGAAACACCATATATTTT. Its translation: CATSRELDVWRTSGNTIYF.

This clone was seen only once. The chain couples TRBV27 to TRBJ2-2; the D gene is possibly TRBD2 (6 bases). This CDR3 is 15 amino acids long. With 2 bases removed from V and 5 bases from J, the gap between germline ends came to 12 bases. The germline V gene has CDR1 MNHEY and CDR2 SMNVEV (reference sequence). CDR3 loop: CASSLRTSMTGELFF. The CDR3, as DNA: TGTGCCAGCAGTTTACGAACTAGCATGACCGGGGAGCTGTTTTTT.

This clone has just one count. The J gene is TRBJ1-1, the V gene TRBV28; D not resolved. V shed 6 bases and J shed 0 bases, with 17 bases lying between them. This CDR3 comprises 16 residues. The germline CDR1 and CDR2 sequences are MDHEN and SYDVKM. The CDR3, as DNA: TGTGCCAGCAGCCGCTATGAGGGCGGACTGAACACTGAAGCTTTCTTT. Its translation: CASSRYEGGLNTEAFF.

This clone was observed a single time. The J gene is TRBJ2-1, the V gene TRBV7-8; 8 bases map to TRBD2. V dropped 0 bases and J dropped 6; count of bases not matched to a gene: 1. From germline, CDR1 is SGHVS and CDR2 FQNEAQ. The CDR3 runs to 14 residues. Written as DNA, the CDR3 is TGTGCCAGCAGCTTAGCCGGGGGGGGCAATGAGCAGTTCTTC. The encoded protein is CASSLAGGGNEQFF.

This clone was recorded once. V gene TRBV11-2 combines with J gene TRBJ2-7, with 8 nucleotides matching TRBD2. The CDR3 length is 15 residues. Germline trimming cut 1 base from V and 4 bases from J; bases unmatched to any gene: 6. CDR1 and CDR2 (germline): SGHAT, FQNNGV. CDR3 nucleotides: TGTGCCAGCAGCTTAGCCGGGACTAGGGCTTACGAGCAGTACTTC. This gives the protein CASSLAGTRAYEQYF.

This rearrangement joins TRBV6-5 to TRBJ2-1; the match to TRBD2 covers 13 bases. The CDR3 covers 15 residues. V was clipped by 2 bases and J by 10 bases; unmatched bases: 5. CDR1 is MNHEY, CDR2 SVGAGI, per germline. The CDR3 loop is CASSYGGLAGVEQFF. CDR3 coding DNA: TGTGCCAGCAGTTACGGCGGACTAGCGGGAGTCGAGCAGTTCTTC.

V gene TRBV28 combines with J gene TRBJ2-5, with 7 bases fitting TRBD1. The trim removed 7 bases at V and 3 bases at J, leaving 2 bases unmatched. This CDR3 is 12 amino acids long. The germline CDR1 and CDR2 sequences are MDHEN and SYDVKM. In nucleotides, the CDR3 is TGTGCCAGCACCGGGACAGAAGAGACCCAGTACTTC. Its protein product is CASTGTEETQYF. The full variable domain, with the rest looked up from reference TRBV28 and TRBJ2-5, is DVKVTQSSRYLVKRTGEKVFLECVQDMDHENMFWYRQDPGLGLRLIYFSYDVKMKEKGDIPEGYSVSREKKERFSLILESASTNQTSMYLCASTGTEETQYFGPGTRLLVL.

This clone was detected only once. This chain uses TRBV4-3 with TRBJ1-4, with D perhaps matching TRBD1 (5 bases). In germline, CDR1 is LGHNA, CDR2 YSLEER. The CDR3 is 20 residues long. Between the trimmed V and J ends, which lost 1 base and 1 base, there was a span of 22 bases. The CDR3 region has the DNA TGCGCCAGCAGCCAAGGGACCGGGACTTCGGGAATCATAACTAATGAAAAACTGTTTTTT. Amino acids: CASSQGTGTSGIITNEKLFF.

This chain joins TRBV5-6 and TRBJ1-1; 9 positions agree with TRBD1. V shed 2 bases, J shed 1 base, and the junction held 3 bases outside the gene matches. The CDR3 runs 15 residues. Germline CDR1 is SGHDT and CDR2 is YYEEEE. The CDR3 nucleotides read TGTGCCAGCAGCTTCGGGACAGGGTGGAACACTGAAGCTTTCTTT. Amino acid sequence: CASSFGTGWNTEAFF.

This clone was seen more than once but under ten times. The chain is built from TRBV28 and TRBJ1-2; the D is unclear. There are 17 residues in the CDR3. Looked up from germline, CDR1 is MDHEN and CDR2 is SYDVKM. V lost 0 bases and J lost 0, with 14 bases in between. The CDR3 loop reads CASSLWDSGRANYGYTF. The DNA of the CDR3 is TGTGCCAGCAGTTTATGGGACTCTGGACGGGCTAACTATGGCTACACCTTC.

This sequence joins TRBV15 and TRBJ2-7, with D possibly matching TRBD2 (6 bases). In germline, CDR1 is LNHNV, CDR2 YYDKDF (reference sequence). Trimming took 1 base from V and 6 from J, leaving 25 bases between them. This CDR3 comprises 18 residues. The CDR3 spells CATSRVSSGGLKCCEQYF. The CDR3 DNA follows: TGTGCCACCAGCAGAGTCTCATCCGGTGGACTAAAATGTTGCGAGCAGTACTTC.

This chain links TRBV28 with TRBJ2-6; perhaps TRBD1 as D (5 bases). The germline gives CDR1 MDHEN, CDR2 SYDVKM. V dropped 7 bases and J dropped 1 base, with 14 bases sitting between them. The CDR3 is 16 residues long. CDR3 coding DNA: TGTGCCAGCAATGGCAGGGTAGGGTCTGGGGCCAACGTCCTGACTTTC. The encoded protein is CASNGRVGSGANVLTF.

The V call is TRBV7-9, the J call TRBJ2-1, with D possibly TRBD1 on 5 matching bases. Germline assignment: CDR1 SEHNR and CDR2 FQNEAQ (reference sequence). This CDR3 has 15 amino acids. V was clipped by 1 base and J by 7 bases, with 14 bases between them. The CDR3 nucleotides read TGTGCCAGCAGCTTAGACGGAGAGAACAGGAATGAGCAGTTCTTC. It yields the protein CASSLDGENRNEQFF. The whole variable domain, filled in from reference TRBV7-9 and TRBJ2-1, reads DTGVSQNPRHKITKRGQNVTFRCDPISEHNRLYWYRQTLGQGPEFLTYFQNEAQLEKSRLLSDRFSAERPKGSFSTLEIQRTEQGDSAMYLCASSLDGENRNEQFFGPGTRLTVL.

The chain carries TRBV5-1 and TRBJ1-2, with 7 positions matching TRBD1. The CDR3 covers 14 residues. Germline-derived CDR1 and CDR2 are SGHRS and YFSETQ. The junction had 10 bases not matched to a gene; V was cut back by 3 bases and J by 8 bases. CDR3 sequence (DNA): TGCGCCAGCAGCTACGAGGGACAGAGAGACGGCTACACCTTC. Encoded protein: CASSYEGQRDGYTF.

J is TRBJ1-1 and V is TRBV4-1; 7 nucleotides line up with TRBD1. J lost 1 base, V lost 4 bases, and 12 bases had no gene match. The CDR3 extends over 17 amino acids. CDR1 is MGHRA and CDR2 is YSYEKL in the germline V gene. CDR3 protein: CASSPKGTEDSNTEAFF. The CDR3 DNA reads TGCGCCAGCAGCCCGAAAGGGACAGAAGACTCGAACACTGAAGCTTTCTTT.

The rearrangement uses TRBV5-1 and TRBJ2-5, with 15 bases that match TRBD2. The ends lost 0 bases at V and 4 bases at J; junction bases unmatched: 4. Germline values: CDR1 SGHRS, CDR2 YFSETQ. This CDR3 region has 17 residues. The CDR3 region has the DNA TGCGCCAGCAGCTTGGGGACTAGCGGGGGGGCCGGAGAGACCCAGTACTTC. Protein sequence: CASSLGTSGGAGETQYF.

The gene calls are TRBV5-1 and TRBJ1-2; no clear D gene. CDR1 SGHRS and CDR2 YFSETQ come from the germline V gene. This CDR3 spans 14 amino acids. V was pared by 4 bases and J by 0 bases, with 10 bases between. CDR3 coding DNA: TGCGCCAGCAGCACCAGTGGAGCTAACTATGGCTACACCTTC. This translates into CASSTSGANYGYTF.

The chain employs TRBV14 and TRBJ1-6, with no clear D. V lost 1 base, J lost 6 bases, and 13 bases lay in between. CDR1 is SGHDN, CDR2 FVKESK, per germline. This CDR3 is built from 16 residues. The CDR3 sequence is CASSQAGEPSNSPLHF. The CDR3 DNA reads as TGTGCCAGCAGCCAAGCCGGGGAACCCTCTAATTCACCCCTCCACTTT.

This clone was counted once. This CDR3 is CASSQETRTSGPLNYEQYF. CDR3 nucleotides: TGCGCCAGCAGCCAAGAAACCCGGACTAGCGGGCCCCTAAACTACGAGCAGTACTTC. The chain carries TRBV4-3 and TRBJ2-7; 11 bases match TRBD2. The CDR3 loop spans 19 amino acids. Germline V gene sequence: CDR1 LGHNA, CDR2 YSLEER. The J segment lost 3 bases and the V segment lost 0 bases, leaving 13 bases of the junction unmatched.

The J gene is TRBJ2-3, the V gene TRBV27, with 9 bases lining up with TRBD2. From germline, CDR1 is MNHEY and CDR2 SMNVEV (reference sequence). The CDR3 covers 15 residues. The ends lost 6 bases at V and 4 bases at J; junction bases unmatched: 8. The CDR3 here is CASRKLAGASDTQYF. The CDR3 bases are TGTGCCAGCAGAAAATTAGCGGGGGCCTCAGATACGCAGTATTTT.

In DNA, the CDR3 is TGCGCCAGCAGCCAAGAAAGCAGGGGTGGGTATGGCTACACCTTC. Translated, it gives CASSQESRGGYGYTF. The chain links TRBV4-3 to TRBJ1-2, with D maybe TRBD1 (6 bases). Trimming left V 0 bases short and J 5 bases short, with 13 bases between. Germline CDR1 reads LGHNA; CDR2 reads YSLEER. The CDR3 runs to 15 residues.

The J gene is TRBJ2-4, the V gene TRBV11-2, with 15 bases aligning to TRBD2. V lost 5 bases to trimming and J lost 2 bases; unmatched junction nucleotides: 4. The CDR3 has 17 amino acids. Germline V gives CDR1 SGHAT, CDR2 FQNNGV. Written as DNA, the CDR3 is TGTGCCAGCAGCGGCGGACTAGCGGGAGGGTCCAAAAACATTCAGTACTTC. Translated, it gives CASSGGLAGGSKNIQYF.

This chain joins TRBV15 and TRBJ1-4, with TRBD1 identical over 7 bases. The V segment lost 6 bases and the J segment 8 bases; nucleotides outside the gene matches: 9. The CDR3 length is 14 residues. The V gene's germline CDR1 is LNHNV and CDR2 YYDKDF (reference sequence). The CDR3 DNA reads TGTGCCACCAGATACCGACAGGGTCACGAAAAACTGTTTTTT. Its translation: CATRYRQGHEKLFF.

The gene calls are TRBV6-5 and TRBJ2-7, with TRBD2 matching over 10 bases. With V trimmed by 5 bases and J by 0 bases, 4 bases remained unmatched. Germline V gene sequence: CDR1 MNHEY, CDR2 SVGAGI. There are 15 residues in the CDR3. CDR3 nucleotides: TGTGCCAGCAGTCCTAGCGGGGGCCTCTCCTACGAGCAGTACTTC. It is translated as CASSPSGGLSYEQYF.

The V gene is TRBV7-8, the J gene TRBJ1-4; D may be TRBD1 (6 bases). Per the germline V gene, CDR1 is SGHVS and CDR2 is FQNEAQ. Deletions cut 1 base from V and 7 bases from J, with 16 bases between. CDR3 size: 16 residues. The CDR3 sequence: CASSLDPRGVSEKLFF. CDR3 coding DNA: TGTGCCAGCAGCTTAGACCCCAGGGGAGTTAGTGAAAAACTGTTTTTT.

This clone showed up just a few times. The rearrangement joins TRBV30 to TRBJ2-7, with D possibly being TRBD1 (6 bases). The germline V gene encodes CDR1 GTSNPN and CDR2 SVGIG (reference sequence). The CDR3 is 17 residues long. The V end was cut by 0 bases, the J end by 0 bases, with 18 bases between. CDR3 sequence reads: CAWSVSTYRASSYEQYF. The CDR3 DNA sequence: TGTGCCTGGAGTGTTTCAACATACAGGGCTAGCTCCTACGAGCAGTACTTC.

This clone was seen just once. The rearrangement uses TRBV11-2 and TRBJ1-2, with 9 bases lining up with TRBD1. Germline CDR1 and CDR2: SGHAT and FQNNGV. The junction had 2 bases not matched to a gene; V was cut back by 5 bases and J by 4 bases. The CDR3 runs 13 residues. The CDR3 spells CASSQDRGYGYTF. The CDR3 coding sequence is TGTGCCAGCAGCCAGGACAGGGGCTATGGCTACACCTTC.

The genes are TRBV10-2 and TRBJ2-7; 14 bases match TRBD2. Germline values: CDR1 WSHSY, CDR2 SAAADI. Losses at the gene ends were 6 bases for V and 1 base for J; bases not matched to a gene: 5. This CDR3 is built from 16 residues. CDR3 loop: CASSSGLAGESYEQYF. The CDR3 coding sequence is TGCGCCAGCAGCTCGGGACTAGCGGGAGAGTCCTACGAGCAGTACTTC.